This T cell receptor beta chain was captured in a study of blood T cell repertoires in COVID-19. Study details: Specimens from acute and convalescent COVID-19 originated in the United States, Italy and Spain. From T cells, B-cell-depleted T cells, or PBMCs came the material, which was cDNA or gDNA.

In Seattle, patients joined the study during active infection and were tracked longitudinally. From germline, CDR1 is SGHRS and CDR2 YFSETQ. CDR3 length: 14 amino acids. The V end was cut by 0 bases, the J end by 4 bases, with 11 bases between. Clones were sequenced by immunoSEQ multiplex PCR, and TCRdb holds only the in-frame ones, with some missing. The repertoire holds 110,000 to 150,000 clones, 75% to 85% seen once, with approximately 5.2% in the top ten. The sequence came from a woman in her 70s with COVID-19, enrolled during active disease. Material: peripheral blood. The rearrangement links TRBV5-1 to TRBJ2-7; possible D gene TRBD1, 6 bases. The CDR3 nucleotides are TGCGCCAGCAGCTTGGTTTCCGGGACATACGAGCAGTACTTC. It yields the protein CASSLVSGTYEQYF.